This T cell receptor beta chain was sequenced for a study of early T cells in non-severe SARS-CoV-2 infection. Turning to the study itself: Sequencing was performed on bulk RNA from unsorted whole blood, leaving chains unpaired.

One entry per CDR3 protein results from TCRdb running MiXCR on the 5' RACE reads. The repertoire holds roughly 80,000 distinct CDR3 sequences, with roughly 13% as singletons. V was cut by 1 base and J by 4 bases, with 14 bases left in between. This CDR3 region has 15 residues. Looked up from germline, CDR1 is SNHLY and CDR2 is FYNNEI. This clonotype was detected a few times. The specimen was whole blood. The sequence was obtained from an adult who was a healthcare worker with PCR-confirmed SARS-CoV-2 infection or an uninfected control (not recorded which). The rearrangement uses TRBV2 and TRBJ2-7; D is possibly TRBD1 (6 bases). The CDR3 spells CASSEDRAVGYEQYF. The DNA of the CDR3 is TGTGCCAGCAGTGAAGACAGGGCTGTAGGATACGAGCAGTACTTC.